The sequence of this T cell receptor (beta chain) was determined in a study of blood T cell repertoires in COVID-19. Overall study: T cells, B-cell-depleted T cells, or PBMCs provided the cDNA or gDNA that served as material.

The germline V and J ends were trimmed by 8 bases and 1 base, with 8 bases remaining between them. The length of the CDR3 is 12 residues. Assay: immunoSEQ multiplex PCR; the TCRdb copy retains only in-frame clones and omits some. The table lists approximately 140,000 clones, roughly 90% of them singletons. The rearrangement uses TRBV23-1 and TRBJ1-2; D ambiguous. TRBV23-1 is an ORF, and what it does is uncertain. The TCR was taken from a man aged 65 to 85 with active COVID-19. Sequencing input: peripheral blood. CDR3 in amino acids: CASPRVNYGYTF. In nucleotides, the CDR3 is TGCGCCAGCCCCCGGGTTAACTATGGCTACACCTTC.